These 21 T cell receptor beta chains were sequenced from one sample in a study of blood T cell repertoires in COVID-19. Sequenced by immunoSEQ multiplex PCR; TCRdb stores in-frame clones only, minus some. Counted here are under 150,000 clones, about 80% occurring once; the ten biggest clones make up around 9.8%. The sample was peripheral blood. These receptors were collected from a middle-aged man with active or convalescent COVID-19.

V usage is TRBV7-2 and J usage is TRBJ1-3, with a possible D match to TRBD1 (5 bases). The V end lost 5 bases, the J end lost 2 bases, and 16 bases lay between the germline ends. CDR3 length equals 16 residues. CDR1 and CDR2 from the germline V gene are SGHTA and FQGNSA. CDR3 in amino acids: CASSPGGVVTGNTIYF. The CDR3 nucleotides read TGTGCCAGCAGCCCGGGAGGGGTGGTTACTGGAAACACCATATATTTT.

The chain uses TRBV9 and TRBJ2-5, with 10 bases that match TRBD1. Trimming cost V 4 bases and J 3 bases; bases outside gene matches: 6. Germline V gene data show CDR1 as SGDLS and CDR2 as YYNGEE. The CDR3 length is 15 residues. CDR3 DNA: TGTGCCAGCAGCCCCGGACAGGGGGGAAAAGAGACCCAGTACTTC. Translating it yields CASSPGQGGKETQYF.

This clone appeared a few times. The rearrangement joins TRBV7-3 to TRBJ2-1; TRBD2 matches 14 bases. This CDR3 spans 16 amino acids. Germline CDR1 SGHTA, CDR2 FQGTGA. Germline trimming cut 0 bases from V and 8 bases from J; bases unmatched to any gene: 3. CDR3 coding DNA: TGTGCCAGCAGCTTAACGGGGACTAGCGGGGGTTATGAGCAGTTCTTC. The encoded protein is CASSLTGTSGGYEQFF. Full variable domain (missing parts from reference TRBV7-3 and TRBJ2-1): GAGVSQTPSNKVTEKGKYVELRCDPISGHTALYWYRQSLGQGPEFLIYFQGTGAADDSGLPNDRFFAVRPEGSVSTLKIQRTERGDSAVYLCASSLTGTSGGYEQFFGPGTRLTVL.

The J gene is TRBJ2-7, the V gene TRBV5-5; 8 bases map to TRBD2. Germline V CDR1 and CDR2: SGHKS, YYEKEE (reference sequence). V was pared by 1 base and J by 0 bases, with 3 bases of the junction left unmatched. CDR3 length equals 15 residues. This chain's CDR3 is CASSLMRGVSYEQYF. In nucleotides, the CDR3 is TGTGCCAGCAGCTTGATGCGGGGGGTCTCCTACGAGCAGTACTTC.

V and J are TRBV5-4 and TRBJ2-3, with 13 bases aligning to TRBD2. The CDR3 loop spans 14 amino acids. CDR1 and CDR2 (germline): SGHNT, YYREEE (reference sequence). The junction had 5 bases not matched to a gene; V was cut back by 9 bases and J by 4 bases. In DNA form, the CDR3 reads TGTGCCACGGGACTAGCGGGGTACGCAGATACGCAGTATTTT. It codes for CATGLAGYADTQYF.

The rearrangement links TRBV6-2 or TRBV6-3 to TRBJ2-7; a weak D match, TRBD1 (7 bases). CDR3 length equals 16 residues. V gave up 7 bases and J gave up 9 bases, with 28 bases separating them. Germline CDR1 MNHEY, CDR2 SVGEGT. The CDR3 sequence is CASNPGTATSGVGQYF. In DNA, the CDR3 is TGTGCCAGCAACCCGGGGACAGCCACTTCGGGGGTCGGGCAGTACTTC.

The gene calls are TRBV19 and TRBJ1-3, with D uncertain. Germline values: CDR1 LNHDA, CDR2 SQIVND (reference sequence). With 7 bases removed from V and 0 bases from J, the gap between germline ends came to 10 bases. CDR3 size: 14 residues. CDR3 loop: CASMNGSSGNTIYF. In DNA, the CDR3 is TGTGCCAGTATGAACGGGAGCTCTGGAAACACCATATATTTT.

CDR3 amino acids: CASGRAEGNTGELFF. The CDR3 DNA reads TGTGCCAGCGGGCGGGCGGAGGGGAACACCGGGGAGCTGTTTTTT. V is TRBV6-6 and J is TRBJ2-2; D may be TRBD2 (6 bases). From germline, CDR1 is MNHNY and CDR2 SVGAGI (reference sequence). CDR3 length: 15 residues. V was clipped by 8 bases and J by 1 base, with 14 bases between them.

The chain recombines TRBV5-6 with TRBJ2-7, with D maybe TRBD1 (7 bases). V lost 7 bases to trimming and J lost 4 bases, with 12 bases between them. The CDR3 totals 12 residues. The germline V gene encodes CDR1 SGHDT and CDR2 YYEEEE. CDR3 nucleotide sequence: TGTGCCAGCGGAGGGGGCGCGTACGAGCAGTACTTC. The encoded protein is CASGGGAYEQYF.

The chain is built from TRBV20-1 and TRBJ1-5; 10 bases line up with TRBD1. Per the germline V gene, CDR1 is DFQATT and CDR2 is SNEGSKA (reference sequence). Losses at the gene ends were 3 bases for V and 6 bases for J; bases not matched to a gene: 5. CDR3 length: 14 residues. CDR3 amino acids: CSASPGTGAQPQHF. As DNA, the CDR3 is TGCAGTGCTAGTCCCGGGACAGGGGCTCAGCCCCAGCATTTT.

V usage is TRBV18 and J usage is TRBJ2-2; 9 nucleotides align to TRBD1. The V gene's germline CDR1 is KGHSH and CDR2 LQKENI. V dropped 8 bases and J dropped 5; count of bases not matched to a gene: 9. The CDR3 sequence is 15 residues long. The CDR3 protein is CASTHRDRVTGELFF. DNA for the CDR3: TGTGCCAGCACCCACCGGGACAGGGTGACCGGGGAGCTGTTTTTT.

J is TRBJ1-3 and V is TRBV30, with D possibly being TRBD1 (6 bases). Trimming stripped 3 bases from V and 0 bases from J, with 15 bases between. Germline CDR1 and CDR2: GTSNPN and SVGIG (reference sequence). The CDR3 is 16 amino acids. CDR3 bases: TGTGCCTGGAGCGGACTCGGACAGATCTCTGGAAACACCATATATTTT. Translating it yields CAWSGLGQISGNTIYF.

The chain links TRBV4-1 to TRBJ2-5; TRBD2 matches 9 bases. The CDR3 is 17 residues long. The V and J ends lost 0 bases and 2 bases, in that order; junction bases with no gene match: 7. Germline values: CDR1 MGHRA, CDR2 YSYEKL. CDR3 amino acids: CASSQEGRRGGQETQYF. The CDR3 DNA sequence: TGCGCCAGCAGCCAAGAAGGACGGCGGGGGGGACAAGAGACCCAGTACTTC.

A single count supports this clone. The chain recombines TRBV27 with TRBJ2-1; TRBD2 matches at 11 bases. The V and J ends lost 5 bases and 9 bases, in that order; junction bases with no gene match: 15. The CDR3 runs 17 residues. The V gene's germline CDR1 is MNHEY and CDR2 SMNVEV (reference sequence). The CDR3 region has the DNA TGTGCCAGCAGTCCGAAAACCATAGCGGGGGGGCTGGGTGAGCAGTTCTTC. It encodes CASSPKTIAGGLGEQFF.

This chain connects TRBV10-3 to TRBJ2-1; D unresolved. The V gene's germline CDR1 is ENHRY and CDR2 SYGVKD. Trimming stripped 3 bases from V and 2 bases from J, with 11 bases between. The CDR3 spans 15 residues. The CDR3 sequence: CAISDTQEPYNEQFF. The CDR3 DNA reads TGTGCCATCAGTGATACCCAGGAACCCTACAATGAGCAGTTCTTC.

The chain combines TRBV18 with TRBJ1-5; no clear D. The CDR3 loop spans 11 amino acids. Germline V lookup: CDR1 KGHSH, CDR2 LQKENI. Trimming pared 3 bases from V and 6 bases from J, leaving 3 bases between. This chain's CDR3 is CASSPVQPQHF. CDR3 bases: TGTGCCAGCTCACCCGTTCAGCCCCAGCATTTT.

The genes are TRBV19 and TRBJ2-6, with 8 bases lining up with TRBD1. CDR1 is LNHDA and CDR2 is SQIVND in the germline V gene (reference sequence). The V and J ends lost 11 bases and 1 base, in that order; junction bases with no gene match: 7. CDR3 size: 15 residues. The CDR3 nucleotides are TGTGCCTCGGGACAGGCGACTTCTGGGGCCAACGTCCTGACTTTC. Translated, it gives CASGQATSGANVLTF.

This clone was observed a few times. The chain recombines TRBV3-1 (or the pseudogene TRBV3-2) with TRBJ1-3; TRBD1 matches 9 bases. The CDR3 is 15 residues long. Germline CDR1 LGHDT, CDR2 YNNKEL (reference sequence). The V gene end was trimmed by 2 bases and the J gene end by 4 bases; junction bases not matched to a gene: 3. In nucleotides, the CDR3 is TGTGCCAGCAGCCAACGGACAGGGGCGGGAAACACCATATATTTT. Translating gives CASSQRTGAGNTIYF.

The J gene is TRBJ1-2, the V gene TRBV6-6, with 7 bases aligning to TRBD1. V was pared by 5 bases and J by 8 bases, with 8 bases of the junction left unmatched. This CDR3 has 13 residues. Germline V gene data show CDR1 as MNHNY and CDR2 as SVGAGI (reference sequence). Here the CDR3 reads CASSDRVWGGYTF. CDR3 coding DNA: TGTGCCAGCAGTGACAGGGTATGGGGCGGCTACACCTTC.

The chain couples TRBV5-8 to TRBJ2-2; D might be TRBD1 (6 bases). The CDR3 runs to 16 residues. Trimming removed 4 bases from V and 1 base from J, with 14 bases in between. Germline V gene lookup returns CDR1 SGHTS and CDR2 YDEGEE. CDR3 nucleotides: TGTGCCAGCAGCCCATTTTCCAGGGGGAACACCGGGGAGCTGTTTTTT. It is translated as CASSPFSRGNTGELFF.

The CDR3 sequence: CAISGRTGGSGNTIYF. CDR3 sequence (DNA): TGTGCCATCAGTGGTAGGACAGGGGGTTCTGGAAACACCATATATTTT. The chain carries TRBV10-3 and TRBJ1-3; 10 bases agree with TRBD1. After removal of 4 bases from V and 1 base from J, the junction contained 4 bases not matched to a gene. The CDR3 length is 16 residues. Germline assignment: CDR1 ENHRY and CDR2 SYGVKD.